The rows below give T cell receptor beta chains drawn from one sample of a study of blood T cell repertoires in COVID-19. Here immunoSEQ multiplex PCR was the method, and the copy in TCRdb shows in-frame clones only, minus some. Of approximately 50,000 clones detected, about 81% appear once; the ten largest clones hold under 30%. The sequencing input was peripheral blood. All receptors derive from a woman aged 80 or older with COVID-19, enrolled during active disease. Both conserved end residues are part of each CDR3. D genes are given only for firm matches. Only part of the rows carry a size: once, few, many, or a class if the clone is expanded.

V gene,clone size,J gene,D gene,CDR3 protein,CDR3 DNA
TRBV19,-,TRBJ2-5,-,CASGGGGTAQETQYF,TGTGCCAGCGGGGGGGGCGGGACAGCACAAGAGACCCAGTACTTC
TRBV28,-,TRBJ1-4,-,CASSVTGTTNEKLFF,TGTGCCAGCAGTGTAACCGGGACAACTAATGAAAAACTGTTTTTT
TRBV6-1,-,TRBJ1-2,-,CASSERQVYGYTF,TGTGCCAGCAGTGAAAGACAGGTCTATGGCTACACCTTC
TRBV11-3,-,TRBJ2-1,TRBD2,CASSEIGTSGSKQFF,TGTGCCAGCAGCGAGATAGGGACTAGCGGGAGTAAGCAGTTCTTC
TRBV24-1,-,TRBJ1-1,-,CATSAETGGHTEAFF,TGTGCCACCAGTGCCGAGACAGGCGGTCACACTGAAGCTTTCTTT
TRBV27,-,TRBJ1-1,-,CASRRPGNTEAFF,TGTGCCAGCAGAAGGCCAGGGAACACTGAAGCTTTCTTT
TRBV5-4,-,TRBJ2-7,-,CASSLAGDHEQYF,TGTGCCAGCAGCTTGGCGGGAGACCACGAGCAGTACTTC
TRBV28,-,TRBJ1-6,-,CASSSRAYNSPLHF,TGTGCCAGCAGTTCCCGGGCCTATAATTCACCCCTCCACTTT
TRBV19,-,TRBJ2-1,TRBD2,CASSGTSGNSYNEQFF,TGTGCCAGTAGTGGGACTAGCGGGAACTCCTACAATGAGCAGTTCTTC
TRBV6-1,few,TRBJ2-1,TRBD1,CASSEGDRVQWQFF,TGTGCCAGCAGTGAAGGGGACAGGGTACAGTGGCAGTTCTTC
TRBV20-1,few,TRBJ1-2,-,CSALRDYGYTF,TGCAGTGCTCTCCGGGACTATGGCTACACCTTC
TRBV19,-,TRBJ2-2,-,CASRAGSSNTGELFF,TGTGCCAGTAGGGCAGGGTCCTCGAACACCGGGGAGCTGTTTTTT